This T cell receptor beta chain is drawn from a study of blood T cell repertoires in COVID-19. Study background: Italy, Spain and the United States were the sources of the convalescent and acute COVID-19 samples. PBMCs, B-cell-depleted T cells, or T cells were the source of the cDNA or gDNA that made up the material.

Trimming took 3 bases from V and 3 from J, leaving 8 bases between them. This CDR3 contains 14 residues. From germline, CDR1 is LNHDA and CDR2 SQIVND (reference sequence). In the source study's methods: Estimates of nucleated cell counts were drawn from the amplification of reference gene primers. Only in-frame clones appear in the TCRdb table, and some are missing; sequencing was by immunoSEQ multiplex PCR. V and J calls and clone size are copied from that table; D and trimming were computed from the DNA. The sample includes about 170,000 clones, roughly 80% of them seen just once. Seattle's enrolled individuals joined amid active infection and were then monitored longitudinally.

The chain has TRBV19 and TRBJ1-4, with D hard to call. The receptor was derived from a woman in her 40s with COVID-19, enrolled during active disease. Specimen: peripheral blood. The CDR3 DNA sequence: TGTGCCAGTAGTATTGGGAGTTCTAATGAAAAACTGTTTTTT. It specifies CASSIGSSNEKLFF.